Shown below are 19 T cell receptor beta chains from a single sample sequenced in a study of shared clonotypes between healthy human individuals. Clones were sequenced by immunoSEQ multiplex PCR, and TCRdb holds only the in-frame ones, with some missing. The repertoire consists of over 800,000 clones, with approximately 92% occurring once and the leading ten covering under 30%. CD8 cells classed as naive were CD45RO-negative and positively selected for CCR7, excluding terminally differentiated effector memory CD45RA+ cells. The specimen sequenced was naive CD8+ T cells sorted from blood. These receptors were collected from a man younger than 45 in good health.

This sequence joins TRBV5-1 and TRBJ2-1; perhaps TRBD2 as D (5 bases). The CDR3 totals 15 residues. Trimming stripped 4 bases from V and 5 bases from J, with 16 bases between. CDR1 SGHRS and CDR2 YFSETQ come from the germline V gene. The CDR3 loop is CASSLVASPNNEQFF. CDR3 nucleotides: TGCGCCAGCAGCCTCGTGGCTAGCCCAAACAATGAGCAGTTCTTC.

The chain uses TRBV5-1 and TRBJ2-7; D is possibly TRBD2 (6 bases). The CDR3 length is 12 residues. The germline V and J ends were trimmed by 3 bases and 6 bases, with 10 bases remaining between them. The germline CDR1 and CDR2 sequences are SGHRS and YFSETQ. The CDR3 DNA is TGCGCCAGCAGCTCGGGGGTGGCCGAGCAGTACTTC. Amino acids: CASSSGVAEQYF.

DNA for the CDR3: TGTGCCAGCAGCTATGGCGGGAGGGCCGTGGATGAGCAGTTCTTC. It is translated as CASSYGGRAVDEQFF. The V call is TRBV9, the J call TRBJ2-1; TRBD2 matches at 9 bases. This CDR3 comprises 15 residues. Germline V gene lookup returns CDR1 SGDLS and CDR2 YYNGEE. V lost 4 bases to trimming and J lost 8 bases; unmatched junction nucleotides: 10.

The chain has TRBV5-6 and TRBJ1-2, with a tentative D call TRBD1 (5 bases). Germline V gives CDR1 SGHDT, CDR2 YYEEEE. The V end was cut by 0 bases, the J end by 4 bases, with 16 bases between. The CDR3 extends over 16 amino acids. CDR3 residues: CASSLALTGTLYGYTF. In DNA form, the CDR3 reads TGTGCCAGCAGCTTGGCATTGACCGGGACTCTCTATGGCTACACCTTC. Combining the CDR3 with reference TRBV5-6 and TRBJ1-2 gives the whole variable domain DAGVTQSPTHLIKTRGQQVTLRCSPKSGHDTVSWYQQALGQGPQFIFQYYEEEERQRGNFPDRFSGHQFPNYSSELNVNALLLGDSALYLCASSLALTGTLYGYTFGSGTRLTVV.

The gene calls are TRBV5-1 and TRBJ2-7; D is possibly TRBD1 (6 bases). This CDR3 comprises 13 residues. Germline values: CDR1 SGHRS, CDR2 YFSETQ. The ends were cut back, 4 bases at V and 3 bases at J, with 11 bases in the middle. The CDR3 DNA reads TGCGCCAGCAGCCACGGACAGAGCTACGAGCAGTACTTC. Residues: CASSHGQSYEQYF.

Concerning this clone: Different DNA sequences within this sample yield the same CDR3. The rearrangement joins TRBV6-1 to TRBJ2-7, with D unresolved. CDR1 is MNHNS, CDR2 SASEGT, per germline. V was pared by 1 base and J by 4 bases, with 8 bases between. CDR3 length: 13 amino acids. The CDR3 spells CASSEDLRYEQYF. The CDR3 DNA is TGTGCCAGCAGTGAAGACCTTCGTTACGAGCAGTACTTC.

This chain joins TRBV7-9 and TRBJ2-3; D ambiguous. CDR1 and CDR2 from the germline V gene are SEHNR and FQNEAQ (reference sequence). This CDR3 has 15 residues. V was trimmed by 5 bases and J by 0 bases, leaving 12 bases between them. CDR3 nucleotide sequence: TGTGCCAGCAGCGGAGACTCAACTAGCACAGATACGCAGTATTTT. This gives the protein CASSGDSTSTDTQYF.

The rearrangement links TRBV29-1 to TRBJ2-7; D remains unclear. V lost 5 bases and J 3 bases, leaving 8 bases between the germline ends. Germline V lookup: CDR1 SQVTM, CDR2 ANQGSEA. CDR3 size: 11 residues. The CDR3 DNA is TGCAGCGTTTCGGACGGCTACGAGCAGTACTTC. It encodes CSVSDGYEQYF.

The J gene is TRBJ2-7, the V gene TRBV15; weak D call: TRBD1 (5 bases). Deletions cut 0 bases from V and 3 bases from J, with 12 bases between. CDR1 and CDR2 from the germline V gene are LNHNV and YYDKDF (reference sequence). The CDR3 sequence is 15 residues long. This CDR3 is CATSRDRGQIYEQYF. The CDR3 DNA sequence: TGTGCCACCAGCAGAGATCGAGGACAAATCTACGAGCAGTACTTC.

The rearrangement links TRBV27 to TRBJ2-4, with 7 bases lining up with TRBD1. Germline loops: CDR1 MNHEY, CDR2 SMNVEV (reference sequence). This CDR3 is built from 14 residues. With 8 bases clipped from V and 8 bases from J, the junction kept 12 bases outside the gene matches. The CDR3 spells CASGEQGNWDIQYF. CDR3 in DNA: TGTGCCAGCGGGGAACAGGGGAACTGGGACATTCAGTACTTC.

Worth noting for this clone: Other nucleotide sequences in the sample specify the same CDR3. CDR3 sequence reads: CASSQNRGRNTEAFF. CDR3 in DNA: TGCGCCAGCAGCCAAAACAGGGGGCGGAACACTGAAGCTTTCTTT. The rearrangement joins TRBV4-3 to TRBJ1-1, with 9 bases aligning to TRBD1. Germline V lookup: CDR1 LGHNA, CDR2 YSLEER. Losses at the gene ends were 2 bases for V and 1 base for J; bases not matched to a gene: 2. The CDR3 runs to 15 residues.

The chain recombines TRBV7-6 with TRBJ2-7; 8 bases agree with TRBD2. The V gene's germline CDR1 is SGHVS and CDR2 FNYEAQ. The CDR3 covers 16 residues. J was trimmed by 2 bases and V by 5 bases; bases with no gene match: 11. This chain's CDR3 is CASSRDGRGLAYEQYF. The DNA for the CDR3 is TGTGCCAGCAGCCGGGACGGTCGGGGACTAGCCTACGAGCAGTACTTC.

The chain recombines TRBV28 with TRBJ1-2; D is uncertain. Trimming removed 5 bases from V and 5 bases from J, with 6 bases in between. Germline V gene lookup returns CDR1 MDHEN and CDR2 SYDVKM. The CDR3 spans 11 residues. CDR3: CASSQEYGYTF. The CDR3, as DNA: TGTGCCAGCAGTCAGGAGTATGGCTACACCTTC.

This chain joins TRBV7-6 and TRBJ2-7, with 9 bases identical to TRBD2. Germline-derived CDR1 and CDR2 are SGHVS and FNYEAQ. This CDR3 spans 14 amino acids. The V gene end was trimmed by 4 bases and the J gene end by 4 bases; junction bases not matched to a gene: 5. DNA of the CDR3: TGTGCCAGCAGCTCGGGTAGCGGGAGTTACGAGCAGTACTTC. Translated, it gives CASSSGSGSYEQYF.

The gene calls are TRBV5-1 and TRBJ2-7, with D maybe TRBD1 (6 bases). CDR3 length: 14 amino acids. Germline V lookup: CDR1 SGHRS, CDR2 YFSETQ. Trimming cost V 0 bases and J 3 bases, with 10 bases left between them. CDR3 in amino acids: CASSLGTANYEQYF. The CDR3 DNA reads TGCGCCAGCAGCTTGGGGACAGCTAACTACGAGCAGTACTTC. Full variable domain (remainder filled in from reference TRBV5-1 and TRBJ2-7): KAGVTQTPRYLIKTRGQQVTLSCSPISGHRSVSWYQQTPGQGLQFLFEYFSETQRNKGNFPGRFSGRQFSNSRSEMNVSTLELGDSALYLCASSLGTANYEQYFGPGTRLTVT.

This clone appeared a single time. The genes are TRBV10-2 and TRBJ2-7; 12 nucleotides line up with TRBD2. V shed 3 bases and J 0 bases; nucleotides not matched to a gene: 6. The germline V gene has CDR1 WSHSY and CDR2 SAAADI. The CDR3 runs to 17 residues. The CDR3 reads CASSDGTSGHVSYEQYF. CDR3 sequence (DNA): TGCGCCAGCAGTGATGGGACTAGCGGGCACGTCTCCTACGAGCAGTACTTC.

The chain is built from TRBV14 and TRBJ2-1, with a possible D match to TRBD2 (6 bases). V gave up 4 bases and J gave up 0 bases, with 16 bases separating them. CDR1 and CDR2 from the germline V gene are SGHDN and FVKESK. The CDR3 is 17 amino acids. The CDR3 region has the DNA TGTGCCAGCAGCCCTCCCCGGGGGTCAAGCTCCTACAATGAGCAGTTCTTC. Its protein product is CASSPPRGSSSYNEQFF. Full variable domain (remainder filled in from reference TRBV14 and TRBJ2-1): EAGVTQFPSHSVIEKGQTVTLRCDPISGHDNLYWYRRVMGKEIKFLLHFVKESKQDESGMPNNRFLAERTGGTYSTLKVQPAELEDSGVYFCASSPPRGSSSYNEQFFGPGTRLTVL.

CDR3 bases: TGTGCCAGCAGGGGAGGGGGAGGCAATGAGCAGTTCTTC. Protein sequence: CASRGGGGNEQFF. The chain joins TRBV27 to TRBJ2-1; D is possibly TRBD2 (7 bases). V lost 6 bases and J 6 bases, leaving 12 bases between the germline ends. CDR3 length: 13 residues. CDR1 and CDR2 from the germline V gene are MNHEY and SMNVEV (reference sequence).

This clone was recorded only once. The chain is built from TRBV9 and TRBJ2-7; weak D call: TRBD2 (6 bases). The CDR3 extends over 12 amino acids. V was cut by 4 bases and J by 4 bases, with 9 bases left in between. CDR1 is SGDLS, CDR2 YYNGEE, per germline. The CDR3 loop is CASSLGGYEQYF. For the CDR3, the DNA is TGTGCCAGCAGCCTCGGAGGGTACGAGCAGTACTTC.